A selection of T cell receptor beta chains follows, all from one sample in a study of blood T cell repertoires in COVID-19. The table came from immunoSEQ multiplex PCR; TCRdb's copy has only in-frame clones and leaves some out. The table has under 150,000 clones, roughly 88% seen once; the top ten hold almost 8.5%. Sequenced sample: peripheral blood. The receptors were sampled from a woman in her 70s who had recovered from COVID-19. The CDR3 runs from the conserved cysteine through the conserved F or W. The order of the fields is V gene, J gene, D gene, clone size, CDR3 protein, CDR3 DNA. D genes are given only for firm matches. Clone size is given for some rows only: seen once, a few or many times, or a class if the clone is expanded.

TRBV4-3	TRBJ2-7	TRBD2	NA	CASSQEGTRSYEQYF	TGCGCCAGCAGCCAAGAGGGGACTAGGTCCTACGAGCAGTACTTC
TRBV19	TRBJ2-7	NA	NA	CASRSGYEQYF	TGTGCCAGTAGAAGCGGGTACGAGCAGTACTTC
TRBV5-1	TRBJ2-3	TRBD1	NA	CASSFGQGEQPQYF	TGCGCCAGCAGCTTCGGACAGGGGGAACAGCCCCAGTATTTT
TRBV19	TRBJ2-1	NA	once	CASSIHGAYNEQFF	TGTGCCAGTAGTATCCATGGGGCTTACAATGAGCAGTTCTTC
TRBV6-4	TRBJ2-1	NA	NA	CASSETAQYNEQFF	TGTGCCAGCAGTGAGACAGCACAATACAATGAGCAGTTCTTC
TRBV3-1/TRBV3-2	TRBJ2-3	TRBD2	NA	CASSQDPGLAGGNTDTQYF	TGTGCCAGCAGCCAAGATCCGGGACTAGCGGGGGGTAACACAGATACGCAGTATTTT
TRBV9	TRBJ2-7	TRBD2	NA	CASSVSSGSHEQYF	TGTGCCAGCAGCGTGTCTAGCGGGAGCCACGAGCAGTACTTC
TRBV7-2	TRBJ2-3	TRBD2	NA	CASSLRPGGPHTQYF	TGTGCCAGCAGCTTAAGGCCGGGAGGGCCGCATACGCAGTATTTT
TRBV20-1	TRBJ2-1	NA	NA	CSAPDTNEQFF	TGCAGTGCTCCTGACACTAATGAGCAGTTCTTC
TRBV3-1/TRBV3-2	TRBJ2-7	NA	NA	CASSQGQGLYEQYF	TGTGCCAGCAGCCAAGGACAGGGACTCTACGAGCAGTACTTC
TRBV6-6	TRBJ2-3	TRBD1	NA	CASRDRGHTDTQYF	TGTGCCAGCAGAGACAGGGGGCACACAGATACGCAGTATTTT
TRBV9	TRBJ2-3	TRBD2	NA	CASSVGYPAGGLIDTQYF	TGTGCCAGCAGCGTAGGATACCCAGCGGGGGGGCTTATAGATACGCAGTATTTT
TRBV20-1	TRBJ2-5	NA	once	CSGVRETQYF	TGCAGTGGCGTGAGGGAGACCCAGTACTTC
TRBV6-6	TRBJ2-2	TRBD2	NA	CASSRNPSGSRTGELFF	TGTGCCAGCAGTCGCAACCCTAGCGGGAGTAGGACCGGGGAGCTGTTTTTT
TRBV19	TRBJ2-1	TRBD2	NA	CASSMSGGEQFF	TGTGCCAGTAGTATGTCGGGGGGTGAGCAGTTCTTC
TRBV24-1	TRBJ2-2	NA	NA	CATSDPSRDTGELFF	TGTGCCACCAGTGATCCTTCCCGGGACACCGGGGAGCTGTTTTTT
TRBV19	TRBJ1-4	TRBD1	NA	CASSIADRLGPNGEKLFF	TGTGCCAGTAGTATAGCGGACAGGCTGGGCCCCAACGGTGAAAAACTGTTTTTT
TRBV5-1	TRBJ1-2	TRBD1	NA	CASSPGQGSYGYTF	TGCGCCAGCAGCCCGGGACAGGGTAGCTATGGCTACACCTTC
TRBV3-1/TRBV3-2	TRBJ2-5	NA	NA	CASSPKPPLAEGEETQYF	TGTGCCAGCAGCCCCAAACCCCCTTTAGCGGAGGGAGAAGAGACCCAGTACTTC
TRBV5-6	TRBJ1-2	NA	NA	CASRYGGADGYTF	TGTGCCAGCAGATACGGGGGGGCCGATGGCTACACCTTC
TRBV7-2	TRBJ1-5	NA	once	CASSFLGGRQPQHF	TGTGCCAGCAGCTTTCTGGGGGGTCGTCAGCCCCAGCATTTT
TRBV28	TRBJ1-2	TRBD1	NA	CASSSRDRGHDYTF	TGTGCCAGCAGTTCCCGGGACAGGGGGCATGACTACACCTTC
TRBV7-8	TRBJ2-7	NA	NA	CASSLTEYYEQYF	TGTGCCAGCAGCCTGACAGAATACTACGAGCAGTACTTC
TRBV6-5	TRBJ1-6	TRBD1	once	CASSLRQGNSPLHF	TGTGCCAGCAGTTTACGACAGGGAAATTCACCCCTCCACTTT
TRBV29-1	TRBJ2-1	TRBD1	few	CSVAGQAAKPEQFF	TGCAGCGTTGCAGGACAGGCGGCAAAACCCGAGCAGTTCTTC
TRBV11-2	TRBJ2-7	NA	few	CASSPGIGYSYEQYF	TGTGCCAGCAGCCCCGGGATAGGGTACTCCTACGAGCAGTACTTC
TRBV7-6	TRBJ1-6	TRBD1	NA	CASSQTGVGSPLHF	TGTGCCAGCAGCCAGACAGGGGTTGGTTCACCCCTCCACTTT
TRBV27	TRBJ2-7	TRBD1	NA	CASSDQGVAYEQYF	TGTGCCAGCAGCGATCAGGGGGTGGCCTACGAGCAGTACTTC
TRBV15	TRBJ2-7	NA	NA	CATSSLGGDYEQYF	TGTGCCACCAGCAGTTTGGGGGGAGACTACGAGCAGTACTTC
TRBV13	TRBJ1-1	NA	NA	CASSYIGQTEAFF	TGTGCCAGCAGCTACATCGGACAGACTGAAGCTTTCTTT
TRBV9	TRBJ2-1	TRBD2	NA	CASNAGGGRSEQFF	TGTGCCAGCAATGCGGGAGGGGGGCGGAGTGAGCAGTTCTTC
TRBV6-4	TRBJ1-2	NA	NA	CASSGGTYGYTF	TGTGCCAGCAGTGGTGGCACCTATGGCTACACCTTC
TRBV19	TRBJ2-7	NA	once	CASSIQGHSYEQYF	TGTGCCAGTAGTATTCAGGGGCACTCCTACGAGCAGTACTTC
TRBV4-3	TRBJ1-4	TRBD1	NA	CASSHRDRLHEKLFF	TGCGCCAGCAGCCACCGGGACAGGCTCCACGAAAAACTGTTTTTT
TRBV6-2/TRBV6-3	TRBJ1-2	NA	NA	CASSSGRRVNYGYTF	TGTGCCAGCAGCTCTGGCCGGAGGGTGAACTATGGCTACACCTTC
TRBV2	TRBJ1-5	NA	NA	CASCSSGDQPQHF	TGTGCCAGCTGTTCCTCAGGGGATCAGCCCCAGCATTTT
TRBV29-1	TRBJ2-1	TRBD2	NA	CSVISGTTSNEQFF	TGCAGCGTGATCTCCGGGACTACCTCCAATGAGCAGTTCTTC
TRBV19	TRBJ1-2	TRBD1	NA	CASSDRDRTYGYTF	TGTGCCAGTAGCGACCGGGACAGGACCTATGGCTACACCTTC
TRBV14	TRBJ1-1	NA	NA	CASSPWGDTEAFF	TGTGCCAGCAGCCCCTGGGGGGACACTGAAGCTTTCTTT
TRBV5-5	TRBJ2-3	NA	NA	CASSPVYSGDTQYF	TGTGCCAGCAGCCCCGTTTATAGCGGAGATACGCAGTATTTT
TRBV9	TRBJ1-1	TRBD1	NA	CASSVVAGQGRGNTEAFF	TGTGCCAGCAGCGTAGTAGCGGGACAGGGAAGAGGGAACACTGAAGCTTTCTTT
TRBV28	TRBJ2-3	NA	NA	CASSYGTTDTQYF	TGTGCCAGCAGTTACGGGACTACAGATACGCAGTATTTT
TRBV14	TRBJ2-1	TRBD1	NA	CASSRDRGYEQFF	TGTGCCAGCAGCCGGGACAGGGGCTATGAGCAGTTCTTC
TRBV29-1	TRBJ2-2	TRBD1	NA	CSAGTDRAGELFF	TGCAGCGCCGGGACAGATCGGGCCGGGGAGCTGTTTTTT
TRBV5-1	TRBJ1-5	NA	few	CASSLAGDGPQHF	TGCGCCAGCAGCTTGGCAGGCGATGGGCCCCAGCATTTT
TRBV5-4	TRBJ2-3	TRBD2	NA	CASSLPRGTRRTDTQYF	TGTGCCAGCAGCTTGCCGCGAGGGACTAGGAGGACAGATACGCAGTATTTT
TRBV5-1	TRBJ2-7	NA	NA	CASNLRGLGEQYF	TGCGCCAGCAACCTACGGGGGTTAGGCGAGCAGTACTTC
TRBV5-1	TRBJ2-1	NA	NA	CASSFRLNNEQFF	TGCGCCAGCAGCTTCAGGCTAAACAATGAGCAGTTCTTC
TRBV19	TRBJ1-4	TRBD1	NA	CASSPWDRESEKLFF	TGTGCCAGTAGTCCGTGGGACAGGGAAAGTGAAAAACTGTTTTTT
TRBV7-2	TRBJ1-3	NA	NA	CASSPDRSGNTIYF	TGTGCCAGCAGCCCCGACAGGTCTGGAAACACCATATATTTT
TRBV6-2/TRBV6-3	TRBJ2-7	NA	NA	CASSYSSLTNSYEQYF	TGTGCCAGCAGTTACTCTTCACTTACCAACTCCTACGAGCAGTACTTC
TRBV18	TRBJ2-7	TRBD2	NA	CASSPLPGGPTHEQYF	TGTGCCAGCTCACCACTTCCGGGAGGGCCTACCCACGAGCAGTACTTC
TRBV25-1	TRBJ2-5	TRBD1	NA	CASSEYLTGRQETQYF	TGTGCCAGCAGTGAATATTTGACAGGGCGGCAGGAGACCCAGTACTTC